The 21 T cell receptor beta chains listed next were all sequenced from one sample in a study of identical twins (dated by TCRdb to 2016 to 2017). Library construction relied on 5' RACE. Sequenced using an Illumina HiSeq 2000. The public sequencing data were trimmed at Q25 with fastp and processed into clonotypes with MiXCR by TCRdb, which kept only in-frame beta chains. Rows with one shared CDR3 protein collapse into an entry with the most common genes and DNA. In this sample the table shows roughly 470,000 distinct CDR3 sequences, approximately 14% of which occur a single time. The ten largest make up approximately 1% of the sample. The data were also submitted as part of a second study, on yellow fever vaccine responses in identical twins.

Input material: CD4+ T cells sorted from blood. These receptors were collected from a woman between 18 and 30 years old in good health.

This clonotype was counted only a few times. V and J are TRBV29-1 and TRBJ2-5; D possibly corresponds to TRBD1 (6 bases). Germline V CDR1 and CDR2: SQVTM, ANQGSEA. Between the trimmed V and J ends, which lost 3 bases and 2 bases, there was a span of 13 bases. The CDR3 sequence is 14 residues long. The CDR3 nucleotides read TGCAGCGTTGAGTTGGTGGGACAACAAGAGACCCAGTACTTC. This encodes CSVELVGQQETQYF.

V is TRBV6-1 and J is TRBJ2-7, with a possible D match to TRBD2 (5 bases). The germline V gene encodes CDR1 MNHNS and CDR2 SASEGT. Trimming cost V 5 bases and J 10 bases, with 21 bases left between them. The CDR3 runs 14 residues. The CDR3 nucleotides read TGTGCCAGCAGTCGTGGACTTTCCTCCCCCTTTCAGTACTTC. It translates to CASSRGLSSPFQYF.

The rearrangement links TRBV4-3 to TRBJ2-3; a weak D match, TRBD1 (6 bases). The germline CDR1 and CDR2 sequences are LGHNA and YSLEER. The CDR3 has 16 amino acids. Trimming left V 4 bases short and J 1 base short, with 15 bases between. CDR3 sequence (DNA): TGCGCCAGCAGCCCCGGACAGCAGCTCGGCACAGATACGCAGTATTTT. Encoded protein: CASSPGQQLGTDTQYF.

This clonotype showed up just a few times. J is TRBJ2-1 and V is TRBV4-2; TRBD2 might be the D (6 bases). The CDR3 consists of 16 residues. The V and J ends lost 0 bases and 7 bases respectively, with 16 bases between them. CDR1 LGHNA and CDR2 YNFKEQ come from the germline V gene. CDR3 amino acids: CASSQEVPAGGNEQFF. The CDR3 DNA reads as TGTGCCAGCAGCCAAGAGGTCCCGGCTGGGGGGAATGAGCAGTTCTTC.

The chain links TRBV6-5 to TRBJ2-1; 8 positions match TRBD1. The CDR3 has 16 amino acids. The V gene end was trimmed by 0 bases and the J gene end by 7 bases; junction bases not matched to a gene: 8. Germline V gene lookup returns CDR1 MNHEY and CDR2 SVGAGI. The CDR3 region has the DNA TGTGCCAGCAGTTACTCGGACAGGGTAGTTGGAAATGAGCAGTTCTTC. Protein: CASSYSDRVVGNEQFF.

J is TRBJ1-3 and V is TRBV3-1; 7 nucleotides match TRBD1. Germline assignment: CDR1 LGHDT and CDR2 YNNKEL (reference sequence). V dropped 4 bases and J dropped 0; count of bases not matched to a gene: 12. The CDR3 is 18 amino acids. CDR3 amino acids: CASSLGQAITRSGNTIYF. In nucleotides, the CDR3 is TGTGCCAGCAGCCTCGGACAGGCTATTACCCGCTCTGGAAACACCATATATTTT.

J is TRBJ2-7 and V is TRBV9; TRBD2 aligns across 9 bases. Germline V gene lookup returns CDR1 SGDLS and CDR2 YYNGEE. The CDR3 has 15 residues. V was pared by 0 bases and J by 7 bases, with 8 bases of the junction left unmatched. DNA for the CDR3: TGTGCCAGCAGCGTAGGAGGCCTAGCGGGGTGGGAGCAGTACTTC. Translation: CASSVGGLAGWEQYF.

The V and J genes are TRBV7-2 and TRBJ2-1; D not certain. The germline V gene encodes CDR1 SGHTA and CDR2 FQGNSA. This CDR3 has 13 amino acids. V was cut by 3 bases and J by 4 bases, with 7 bases left in between. For the CDR3, the DNA is TGTGCCAGCAGCTTTCAGTCTTACAATGAGCAGTTCTTC. It is translated as CASSFQSYNEQFF.

This clonotype appeared many times. The chain uses TRBV15 and TRBJ1-1; D is perhaps TRBD1 (5 bases). V gave up 2 bases and J gave up 1 base, with 14 bases separating them. This CDR3 has 16 amino acids. Germline V gives CDR1 LNHNV, CDR2 YYDKDF (reference sequence). The CDR3 bases are TGTGCCACCAGCAGAAGCCCGCGGGGCGGGAACACTGAAGCTTTCTTT. This sequence encodes CATSRSPRGGNTEAFF.

This clonotype was recorded a few times. V is TRBV9 and J is TRBJ2-5; D gene unclear. CDR1 and CDR2 (germline): SGDLS, YYNGEE. The CDR3 loop spans 14 amino acids. The V end was cut by 0 bases, the J end by 0 bases, with 6 bases between. CDR3 sequence (DNA): TGTGCCAGCAGCGTAGCCACGTACCAAGAGACCCAGTACTTC. This sequence encodes CASSVATYQETQYF.

For the CDR3, the DNA is TGTGCCAGCTGGGTCCTCCCCACCGGCTACACCTTC. Its translation: CASWVLPTGYTF. The genes are TRBV6-1 and TRBJ1-2, with no clear D. Germline values: CDR1 MNHNS, CDR2 SASEGT. V shed 8 bases and J shed 8 bases, with 15 bases lying between them. The length of the CDR3 is 12 residues.

This clonotype was seen at least ten times. The chain uses TRBV11-2 and TRBJ2-1; 8 nucleotides agree with TRBD1. The CDR3 is 14 residues long. Unmatched junction bases numbered 2, after V lost 5 bases and J lost 2 bases. Germline assignment: CDR1 SGHAT and CDR2 FQNNGV. CDR3 sequence reads: CASSPQGAYNEQFF. For the CDR3, the DNA is TGTGCCAGCAGCCCACAGGGGGCCTACAATGAGCAGTTCTTC.

The V call is TRBV20-1, the J call TRBJ2-7; 10 bases line up with TRBD1. CDR1 DFQATT and CDR2 SNEGSKA come from the germline V gene (reference sequence). This CDR3 comprises 14 residues. Trimming removed 6 bases from V and 3 bases from J; junction bases left unmatched: 8. The CDR3 here is CSANRDRGFYEQYF. The CDR3 DNA is TGCAGTGCCAACCGGGACAGGGGTTTCTACGAGCAGTACTTC.

This chain connects TRBV5-1 to TRBJ2-4; D gene unclear. Germline loops: CDR1 SGHRS, CDR2 YFSETQ. The CDR3 is 17 residues long. V lost 1 base and J lost 0, with 14 bases in between. The CDR3 coding sequence is TGCGCCAGCAGCTTGATTAGTGGCCTCGTAGCCAAAAACATTCAGTACTTC. It translates to CASSLISGLVAKNIQYF.

V and J are TRBV12-3 or TRBV12-4 and TRBJ2-7, with D perhaps TRBD2 (7 bases). The CDR3 spans 14 residues. V shed 2 bases and J shed 11 bases, with 19 bases lying between them. The CDR3 spells CASSLRLRGREEYF. CDR3 DNA sequence: TGTGCCAGCAGTTTAAGATTGCGGGGGCGAGAGGAGTACTTC.

This clonotype was observed many times. The chain recombines TRBV7-8 with TRBJ2-1; D call uncertain. This CDR3 has 15 amino acids. V gave up 5 bases and J gave up 6 bases, with 17 bases separating them. Looked up from germline, CDR1 is SGHVS and CDR2 is FQNEAQ. The CDR3 region has the DNA TGTGCCAGCAGCGTAGACGCCCTGCGATCCAATGAGCAGTTCTTC. Translating gives CASSVDALRSNEQFF.

This chain joins TRBV10-3 and TRBJ2-3, with D possibly being TRBD1 (6 bases). Germline V CDR1 and CDR2: ENHRY, SYGVKD. The CDR3 covers 17 residues. The V end lost 4 bases, the J end lost 1 base, and 18 bases lay between the germline ends. The CDR3 loop reads CAISATLTGLGTDTQYF. CDR3 bases: TGTGCCATCAGTGCCACACTCACAGGGCTCGGCACAGATACGCAGTATTTT.

The sample holds many counts of this clonotype. This chain connects TRBV6-2 or TRBV6-3 to TRBJ2-1; D is perhaps TRBD1 or TRBD2 (5 bases each). Germline loops: CDR1 MNHEY, CDR2 SVGEGT. This CDR3 spans 13 amino acids. Trimming pared 5 bases from V and 6 bases from J, leaving 11 bases between. The CDR3 spells CASSPGPRNEQFF. The CDR3 DNA is TGTGCCAGCAGTCCGGGACCACGCAATGAGCAGTTCTTC.

This clonotype has a count of ten or more. The chain joins TRBV2 to TRBJ2-3; D might be TRBD2 (5 bases). Germline V gene lookup returns CDR1 SNHLY and CDR2 FYNNEI. The CDR3 has 14 residues. V was cut by 6 bases and J by 4 bases, with 14 bases left in between. The DNA for the CDR3 is TGTGCCAGCAGGAGGGCCGGGCTGCCAGATACGCAGTATTTT. This sequence encodes CASRRAGLPDTQYF.

In its sample, this clonotype was seen a few times. The chain carries TRBV7-2 and TRBJ2-7; TRBD2 agrees at 10 bases. CDR1 SGHTA and CDR2 FQGNSA come from the germline V gene. CDR3 size: 14 residues. V gave up 3 bases and J gave up 3 bases; unmatched junction bases: 2. CDR3 amino acids: CASSFRTSGYEQYF. In DNA form, the CDR3 reads TGTGCCAGCAGCTTCAGGACTAGCGGCTACGAGCAGTACTTC.

There are many counts of this clonotype. At one end the junction does not follow the germline gene, possibly because of a read error. This chain links TRBV5-1 with TRBJ1-5, with 7 positions matching TRBD1. The CDR3 is 14 amino acids. Germline V CDR1 and CDR2: SGHRS, YFSETQ. This CDR3 is CASSPGQGNQPQHF. DNA of the CDR3: TGTGCCAGCAGCCCCGGACAGGGCAATCAGCCCCAGCATTTT.